This T cell receptor beta chain was captured in a study of T cells in localized non-small cell lung cancer. The study's findings and limits: Maximal T cell clonality occurred in uninvolved adjacent lung, with tumor ranking below it. Appearing in adjacent lung were a median about 50 of the top 100 tumor clones.

In its sample, this clone was seen a few times. Its antigen is as yet unknown. TCRdb keeps only in-frame clones here, not all; method: immunoSEQ multiplex PCR. The sample holds a few thousand clones, 37% seen once. CDR1 is SGHNT, CDR2 YENEEA, per germline. There are 15 residues in the CDR3. With V trimmed by 5 bases and J by 7 bases, 9 bases remained unmatched. Specimen: normal lung tissue next to the tumor, collected before any cancer treatment. This TCR came from a woman aged 40 to 75 with stage II squamous cell lung carcinoma. The chain combines TRBV11-3 with TRBJ2-5; TRBD1 aligns across 11 bases. CDR3 residues: CASSARTGGEGTQYF. As DNA, the CDR3 is TGTGCCAGCAGCGCTCGGACAGGGGGCGAGGGGACCCAGTACTTC.